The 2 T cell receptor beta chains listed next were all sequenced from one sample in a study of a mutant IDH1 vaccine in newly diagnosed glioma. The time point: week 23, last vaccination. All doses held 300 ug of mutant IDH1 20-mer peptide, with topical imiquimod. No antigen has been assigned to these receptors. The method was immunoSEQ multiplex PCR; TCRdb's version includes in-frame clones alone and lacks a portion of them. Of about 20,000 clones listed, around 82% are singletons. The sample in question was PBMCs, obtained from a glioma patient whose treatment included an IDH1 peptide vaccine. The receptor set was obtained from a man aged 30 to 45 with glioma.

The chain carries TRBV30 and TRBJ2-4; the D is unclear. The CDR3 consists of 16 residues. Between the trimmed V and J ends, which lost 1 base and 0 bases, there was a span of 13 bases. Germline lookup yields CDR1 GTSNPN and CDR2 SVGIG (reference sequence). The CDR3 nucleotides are TGTGCCTGGAGTGACCTGCCGCAGATAGCCAAAAACATTCAGTACTTC. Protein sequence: CAWSDLPQIAKNIQYF. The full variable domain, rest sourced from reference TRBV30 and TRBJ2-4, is SQTIHQWPATLVQPVGSPLSLECTVEGTSNPNLYWYRQAAGRGLQLLFYSVGIGQISSEVPQNLSASRPQDRQFILSSKKLLLSDSGFYLCAWSDLPQIAKNIQYFGAGTRLSVL.

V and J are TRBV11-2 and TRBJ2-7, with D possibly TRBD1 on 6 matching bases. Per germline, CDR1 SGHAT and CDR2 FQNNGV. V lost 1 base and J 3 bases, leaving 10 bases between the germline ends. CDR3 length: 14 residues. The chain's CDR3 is CASSLAQGHYEQYF. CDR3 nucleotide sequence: TGTGCCAGCAGCTTAGCCCAGGGGCACTACGAGCAGTACTTC.